This passage covers 32 T cell receptor beta chains from one sample sequenced in a study of blood T cells in healthy people across ages. For the second PCR, which ran for roughly 6 to 11 cycles, a sample-barcoded 5' primer and a J-beta primer mix were used. TCRdb ran MiXCR on the 5' RACE reads and lists one entry per CDR3 protein. The sample holds 550,000 to 600,000 distinct CDR3 sequences; around half are singletons and the top ten take 20% to 25%. Sequences were obtained from blood. The receptors were gathered from a man older than 75 in good health.

This clonotype was recorded a few times. The gene calls are TRBV6-2 or TRBV6-3 and TRBJ2-1, with 10 bases matching TRBD2. The germline V gene encodes CDR1 MNHEY and CDR2 SVGEGT. J was trimmed by 7 bases and V by 8 bases; bases with no gene match: 17. The CDR3 is 17 residues long. The CDR3 is CASCRTPGLAFGNEQFF. CDR3 DNA: TGTGCCAGCTGCCGGACGCCGGGACTAGCGTTTGGGAATGAGCAGTTCTTC.

Worth noting for this clonotype: Germline and junction disagree at one end, which may indicate a read error. The chain couples TRBV7-7 to TRBJ2-3; TRBD2 is a possible D gene (5 bases). Germline values: CDR1 SSHAT, CDR2 FNYEAQ (reference sequence). This CDR3 has 15 amino acids. The DNA of the CDR3 is TGTGCTAGCAGCTTAGGGAGCGGTAGCGCAGATACGCAGTATTTT. As protein: CASSLGSGSADTQYF.

V usage is TRBV2 and J usage is TRBJ2-5; D is possibly TRBD1 (5 bases). V was shortened by 4 bases and J by 3 bases, with 12 bases between the two germline ends. Germline lookup yields CDR1 SNHLY and CDR2 FYNNEI. This CDR3 has 14 amino acids. CDR3 DNA: TGTGCCAGCAGTGTCCGGCAGGGCGAAGAGACCCAGTACTTC. Amino acids: CASSVRQGEETQYF.

This clonotype has ten or more counts. The rearrangement uses TRBV7-9 and TRBJ2-7, with D perhaps TRBD1 or TRBD2 (6 bases each). Germline CDR1 and CDR2: SEHNR and FQNEAQ (reference sequence). The V and J ends lost 5 bases and 7 bases respectively, with 12 bases between them. The CDR3 spans 12 residues. This chain's CDR3 is CASSHGGTEQYF. The DNA of the CDR3 is TGTGCCAGCAGCCATGGGGGGACAGAGCAGTACTTC. Full variable domain (remainder filled in from reference TRBV7-9 and TRBJ2-7): DTGVSQNPRHKITKRGQNVTFRCDPISEHNRLYWYRQTLGQGPEFLTYFQNEAQLEKSRLLSDRFSAERPKGSFSTLEIQRTEQGDSAMYLCASSHGGTEQYFGPGTRLTVT.

This clonotype showed up just a few times. The chain combines TRBV29-1 with TRBJ1-4; TRBD1 aligns across 8 bases. Germline V CDR1 and CDR2: SQVTM, ANQGSEA. The CDR3 spans 13 residues. Losses at the gene ends were 6 bases for V and 6 bases for J; bases not matched to a gene: 6. This CDR3 reads CSVDGTGDEKLFF. Here the CDR3 DNA reads TGCAGCGTCGACGGGACAGGAGATGAAAAACTGTTTTTT.

This clonotype was counted a few times. This sequence joins TRBV20-1 and TRBJ2-1; TRBD1 or TRBD2 may be the D gene (6 bases each). With 3 bases removed from V and 5 bases from J, the gap between germline ends came to 17 bases. There are 15 residues in the CDR3. Germline V lookup: CDR1 DFQATT, CDR2 SNEGSKA (reference sequence). The CDR3 DNA follows: TGCAGTGCTAGTGCGGGGCAGGGGTTCGACAATGAGCAGTTCTTC. This sequence encodes CSASAGQGFDNEQFF.

The V call is TRBV29-1, the J call TRBJ1-4; the D is unclear. The CDR3 is 13 amino acids. Germline CDR1 SQVTM, CDR2 ANQGSEA. Trimming removed 7 bases from V and 4 bases from J, with 13 bases in between. The CDR3 sequence is CSGRGEGNEKLFF. The CDR3 DNA reads TGCAGCGGTCGAGGAGAGGGTAATGAAAAACTGTTTTTT.

The chain is built from TRBV20-1 and TRBJ2-1; D tentatively reads TRBD1 or TRBD2 (6 bases each). The CDR3 has 13 residues. Germline V CDR1 and CDR2: DFQATT, SNEGSKA (reference sequence). V was pared by 5 bases and J by 8 bases, with 16 bases between. CDR3 region: CSAYGGLRDEQFF. CDR3 coding DNA: TGCAGTGCTTACGGGGGCCTCCGGGATGAGCAGTTCTTC.

This clonotype came up a few times. V gene TRBV7-8 combines with J gene TRBJ2-7; TRBD2 matches at 7 bases. There are 15 residues in the CDR3. Germline V gives CDR1 SGHVS, CDR2 FQNEAQ. The J segment lost 3 bases and the V segment lost 2 bases, leaving 7 bases of the junction unmatched. In DNA form, the CDR3 reads TGTGCCAGCAGCTTATCGAGCGGGACTTACTACGAGCAGTACTTC. Protein sequence: CASSLSSGTYYEQYF.

The V call is TRBV4-1, the J call TRBJ1-2; a weak D match, TRBD1 (5 bases). The CDR3 sequence is 13 residues long. CDR1 is MGHRA, CDR2 YSYEKL, per germline. Trimming took off 0 bases at V and 9 bases at J, with 11 bases between the two ends. The CDR3 sequence is CASSQDRGYSYTF. In DNA form, the CDR3 reads TGCGCCAGCAGCCAAGATAGGGGATATAGCTACACCTTC.

In its sample, this clonotype was seen once. This rearrangement joins TRBV5-6 to TRBJ1-2, with D possibly being TRBD1 (5 bases). The CDR3 covers 12 residues. Trimming took 7 bases from V and 8 from J, leaving 15 bases between them. Germline CDR1 and CDR2: SGHDT and YYEEEE. CDR3 in amino acids: CASSDSLWGYTF. The CDR3 DNA follows: TGTGCCAGCTCAGACAGCCTCTGGGGCTACACCTTC.

The V call is TRBV20-1, the J call TRBJ2-1, with a weak D call TRBD1 (6 bases). The V gene lost 2 bases and the J gene lost 7 bases, with 9 bases spanning the gap. The CDR3 is 12 amino acids. Germline V CDR1 and CDR2: DFQATT, SNEGSKA (reference sequence). In DNA form, the CDR3 reads TGCAGTGCTAGACCCCAGGGGAATGAGCAGTTCTTC. This encodes CSARPQGNEQFF.

The chain is built from TRBV5-1 and TRBJ1-1; D unresolved. V lost 2 bases to trimming and J lost 2 bases, with 7 bases between them. The CDR3 consists of 13 residues. The germline V gene encodes CDR1 SGHRS and CDR2 YFSETQ. The DNA of the CDR3 is TGCGCCAGCAGCTTTACTGATAACACTGAAGCTTTCTTT. It specifies CASSFTDNTEAFF.

With regard to this clonotype: Sequence at one end of the junction differs from germline and may be a read error. The chain joins TRBV6-5 to TRBJ1-2, with 8 bases lining up with TRBD1. In germline, CDR1 is MNHEY, CDR2 SVGAGI. The CDR3 spans 15 residues. The CDR3 DNA follows: TGTGCCAACAGTCGAGGACAGGGACCGAACTATGGCTACACCTTC. This gives the protein CANSRGQGPNYGYTF.

Concerning this clonotype: The junction shows a germline mismatch at one end, possibly a read error. The chain uses TRBV6-2 or TRBV6-3 and TRBJ1-1; D is perhaps TRBD1 (6 bases). The CDR3 runs to 14 residues. Germline V gene sequence: CDR1 MNHEY, CDR2 SVGEGT. CDR3 in DNA: TGTGCCAGCAGTGACTCCCGGGACACCACTGAAGCTTTCTTT. The encoded protein is CASSDSRDTTEAFF.

There are a few counts of this clonotype. This sequence joins TRBV5-1 and TRBJ2-3; D is perhaps TRBD2 (6 bases). The V gene's germline CDR1 is SGHRS and CDR2 YFSETQ. The ends were cut back, 3 bases at V and 6 bases at J, with 23 bases in the middle. The CDR3 loop spans 17 amino acids. The CDR3 nucleotides are TGCGCCAGCAGCTCCACTAATAGCGGCGATAGGGGTGATACGCAGTATTTT. It encodes CASSSTNSGDRGDTQYF.

Only a few counts were recorded for this clonotype. Possible read error: a much larger clone is one base away. The CDR3 region is CASSLGSLHSYEQYF. The CDR3 bases are TGTGCCAGCAGCCTGGGGAGTTTACACTCCTACGAGCAGTACTTC. The rearrangement uses TRBV6-5 and TRBJ2-7; possibly TRBD2 for D (5 bases). Germline V gene data show CDR1 as MNHEY and CDR2 as SVGAGI. This CDR3 has 15 residues. The germline V and J ends were trimmed by 6 bases and 0 bases, with 15 bases remaining between them.

V usage is TRBV4-3 and J usage is TRBJ2-2; D is unresolved. Per germline, CDR1 LGHNA and CDR2 YSLEER. The CDR3 consists of 17 residues. Trimming removed 0 bases at V and 0 bases at J, with 11 bases between. The CDR3 coding sequence is TGCGCCAGCAGCCAAGAAGGCAGGAATCCGAACACCGGGGAGCTGTTTTTT. It encodes CASSQEGRNPNTGELFF.

This chain joins TRBV6-6 and TRBJ1-2; D ambiguous. The CDR3 spans 14 residues. The germline V gene has CDR1 MNHNY and CDR2 SVGAGI (reference sequence). V shed 2 bases and J shed 6 bases, with 13 bases lying between them. CDR3 sequence (DNA): TGTGCCAGCAGTTACCCCGGGCCCAATGATGGCTACACCTTC. This encodes CASSYPGPNDGYTF.

This chain connects TRBV6-6 to TRBJ2-7; tentatively, D is TRBD2 (6 bases). The better agreement between TRBJ2-5 and the DNA end casts doubt on the J call. Germline values: CDR1 MNHNY, CDR2 SVGAGI (reference sequence). The CDR3 has 14 residues. This chain's CDR3 is CASESGRGKETQYF. CDR3 nucleotide sequence: TGTGCCAGCGAATCCGGGAGAGGGAAAGAGACCCAGTACTTC.

This chain uses TRBV7-2 with TRBJ1-3; D gene unclear. CDR3 size: 13 residues. V was shortened by 4 bases and J by 0 bases, with 4 bases between the two germline ends. Germline V gene lookup returns CDR1 SGHTA and CDR2 FQGNSA. In DNA, the CDR3 is TGTGCCAGCAGCTCCCGCTCTGGAAACACCATATATTTT. Residues: CASSSRSGNTIYF.

This clonotype was observed a few times. V and J are TRBV3-1 and TRBJ2-1; tentatively, D is TRBD1 or TRBD2 (6 bases each). Germline CDR1 reads LGHDT; CDR2 reads YNNKEL (reference sequence). The V end lost 2 bases, the J end lost 7 bases, and 15 bases lay between the germline ends. CDR3 length equals 15 residues. The CDR3 DNA reads TGTGCCAGCAGCCAATTCCGGGGGCAGTGGAATGAGCAGTTCTTC. Translating gives CASSQFRGQWNEQFF.

The chain joins TRBV12-3 or TRBV12-4 to TRBJ1-2; D is unclear. The CDR3 contains 13 residues. Trimming took off 0 bases at V and 8 bases at J, with 10 bases between the two ends. The chain's CDR3 is CASSLADFWGYTF. CDR3 DNA sequence: TGTGCCAGCAGTTTAGCGGACTTCTGGGGCTACACCTTC.

V usage is TRBV20-1 and J usage is TRBJ2-7; D might be TRBD2 (5 bases). Trimming took off 6 bases at V and 0 bases at J, with 21 bases between the two ends. CDR1 and CDR2 from the germline V gene are DFQATT and SNEGSKA (reference sequence). The length of the CDR3 is 16 residues. The CDR3 reads CSAQLPGVGSSYEQYF. CDR3 nucleotides: TGCAGTGCCCAACTCCCGGGCGTAGGGAGCTCCTACGAGCAGTACTTC.

Only one count was recorded for this clonotype. V is TRBV30 and J is TRBJ2-3; tentatively, D is TRBD1 (5 bases). V shed 6 bases and J shed 6 bases, with 19 bases lying between them. CDR3 length: 14 residues. CDR1 and CDR2 (germline): GTSNPN, SVGIG (reference sequence). The DNA of the CDR3 is TGTGCCTGTGCCGAAGGACACGACGGGGATACGCAGTATTTT. Its translation is CACAEGHDGDTQYF.

The chain uses TRBV27 and TRBJ1-5, with D tentatively TRBD1 (5 bases). Germline lookup yields CDR1 MNHEY and CDR2 SMNVEV (reference sequence). This CDR3 has 14 amino acids. Between the trimmed V and J ends, which lost 7 bases and 1 base, there was a span of 11 bases. CDR3 nucleotides: TGTGCCAGCAAAGCTTGGGGGAGCAATCAGCCCCAGCATTTT. As protein: CASKAWGSNQPQHF.

V gene TRBV12-3 or TRBV12-4 combines with J gene TRBJ1-4; 7 bases are shared with TRBD1. The CDR3 is made up of 14 amino acids. The V and J ends lost 6 bases and 6 bases, in that order; junction bases with no gene match: 7. For the CDR3, the DNA is TGTGCCAGCAGCCTGACAGGGCTGGATGAAAAACTGTTTTTT. Residues: CASSLTGLDEKLFF.

This clonotype was seen a few times. The CDR3: CASSRLAGGNEQFF. The DNA of the CDR3 is TGTGCCAGCAGCCGACTAGCGGGAGGGAATGAGCAGTTCTTC. This rearrangement joins TRBV7-6 to TRBJ2-1; TRBD2 aligns across 14 bases. The CDR3 loop spans 14 amino acids. Germline V lookup: CDR1 SGHVS, CDR2 FNYEAQ. With V trimmed by 5 bases and J by 7 bases, 1 base remained unmatched.

This chain joins TRBV15 and TRBJ2-7; 9 nucleotides line up with TRBD1. CDR1 and CDR2 (germline): LNHNV, YYDKDF (reference sequence). The CDR3 is made up of 14 amino acids. J lost 5 bases, V lost 3 bases, and 5 bases had no gene match. The CDR3 spells CATSSGTGSHEQYF. The CDR3 DNA reads as TGTGCCACCAGCAGCGGGACAGGGTCTCACGAGCAGTACTTC.

The chain has TRBV20-1 and TRBJ1-1; D remains ambiguous. The CDR3 length is 13 residues. Between the trimmed V and J ends, which lost 1 base and 5 bases, there was a span of 11 bases. CDR1 and CDR2 (germline): DFQATT, SNEGSKA (reference sequence). CDR3 coding DNA: TGCAGTGCTAGAGGATGGGAGAGGACTGAAGCTTTCTTT. Translation: CSARGWERTEAFF.

This clonotype has a handful of counts. This chain joins TRBV7-9 and TRBJ2-3; TRBD1 is a possible D gene (5 bases). V lost 1 base to trimming and J lost 6 bases, with 14 bases between them. Per germline, CDR1 SEHNR and CDR2 FQNEAQ (reference sequence). The CDR3 is 15 amino acids. The CDR3 reads CASSLGPQGGDTQYF. The CDR3 DNA is TGTGCCAGCAGCTTAGGTCCCCAGGGCGGCGATACGCAGTATTTT.

J is TRBJ1-2 and V is TRBV28, with 7 bases matching TRBD1. CDR1 and CDR2 from the germline V gene are MDHEN and SYDVKM. The length of the CDR3 is 13 residues. V gave up 7 bases and J gave up 4 bases; unmatched junction bases: 6. CDR3 loop: CASTTTGVYGYTF. In DNA, the CDR3 is TGTGCCAGCACCACAACAGGGGTCTATGGCTACACCTTC.